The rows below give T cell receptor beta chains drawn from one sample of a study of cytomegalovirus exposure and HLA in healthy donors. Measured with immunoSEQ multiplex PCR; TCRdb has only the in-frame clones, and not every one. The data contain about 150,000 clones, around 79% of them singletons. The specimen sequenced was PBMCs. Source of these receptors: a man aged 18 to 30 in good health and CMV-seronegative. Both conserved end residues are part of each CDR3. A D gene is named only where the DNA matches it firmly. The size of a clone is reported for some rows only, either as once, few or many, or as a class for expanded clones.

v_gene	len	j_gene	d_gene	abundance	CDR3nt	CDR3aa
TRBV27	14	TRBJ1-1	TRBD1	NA	TGTGCCAGCAGTTCCCTACCAGGGGGTAAAGAAGCTTTCTTT	CASSSLPGGKEAFF
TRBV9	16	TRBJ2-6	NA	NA	TGTGCCAGCAGCAGACGGGGTGACTCTGGGGCCAACGTCCTGACTTTC	CASSRRGDSGANVLTF
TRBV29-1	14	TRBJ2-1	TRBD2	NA	TGCAGCGTCGCCACTAGCGGGGGGCGGAATGAGCAGTTCTTC	CSVATSGGRNEQFF
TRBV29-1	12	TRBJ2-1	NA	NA	TGCAGCGCCCGGTTTTCCTACAATGAGCAGTTCTTC	CSARFSYNEQFF
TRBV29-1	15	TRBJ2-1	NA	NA	TGCAGCGTGGAACCATCGGGGTTAGCTGAGGATGAGCAGTTCTTC	CSVEPSGLAEDEQFF
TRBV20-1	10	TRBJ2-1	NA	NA	TGCAGTGCTAGGGGCAGTGAGCAGTTCTTC	CSARGSEQFF
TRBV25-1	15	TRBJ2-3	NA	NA	TGTGCCAGCACCCCGGGACTCCCGGGGCCAGATACGCAGTATTTT	CASTPGLPGPDTQYF
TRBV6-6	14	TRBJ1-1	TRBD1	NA	TGTGCCAGCAGTTACTCTTACGGGGACAGAGAAGCTTTCTTT	CASSYSYGDREAFF
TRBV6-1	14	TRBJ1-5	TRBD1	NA	TGTGCCAGCAGTGAAGGGACAGGCCATCAGCCCCAGCATTTT	CASSEGTGHQPQHF
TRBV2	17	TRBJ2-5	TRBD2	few	TGTGCCAGCAGTGAAAGCCTCAGCGGGACCACCCGGGAGACCCAGTACTTC	CASSESLSGTTRETQYF
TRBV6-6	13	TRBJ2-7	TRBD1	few	TGTGCCAGCAGTTCGGACAGGGGCTACGAGCAGTACTTC	CASSSDRGYEQYF
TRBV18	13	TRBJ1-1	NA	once	TGTGCCAGCTCAAAGAGCGGGGAGACTGAAGCTTTCTTT	CASSKSGETEAFF
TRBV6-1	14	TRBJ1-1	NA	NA	TGTGCCAGCAGCGAGAACAGGGCGAACACTGAAGCTTTCTTT	CASSENRANTEAFF
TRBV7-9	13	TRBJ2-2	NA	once	TGTGCCAGCAGCTTCCTCCGGGCCAGGGGGCTGTTTTTT	CASSFLRARGLFF
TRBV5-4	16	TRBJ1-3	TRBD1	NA	TGTGCCAGCAGCTGGGGGGACAGGCCCGTTGGAAACACCATATATTTT	CASSWGDRPVGNTIYF
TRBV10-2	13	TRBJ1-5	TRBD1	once	TGCGCCAGCCGGGACAGTAGCAATCAGCCCCAGCATTTT	CASRDSSNQPQHF
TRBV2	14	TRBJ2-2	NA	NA	TGTGCCAGCAGCCTCGACACTCACACCGGGGAGCTGTTTTTT	CASSLDTHTGELFF
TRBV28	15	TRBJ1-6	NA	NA	TGTGCCAGCAGTCAATCGACAGTCCGGAATTCACCCCTCCACTTT	CASSQSTVRNSPLHF
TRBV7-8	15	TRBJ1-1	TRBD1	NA	TGTGCCAGCAGCCCCCGGGACAGTTCTTGGACTGAAGCTTTCTTT	CASSPRDSSWTEAFF
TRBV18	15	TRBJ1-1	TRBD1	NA	TGTGCCAGCTCACAACAGGGGGCGGTTCAATTGAAAGCTTTCTTT	CASSQQGAVQLKAFF
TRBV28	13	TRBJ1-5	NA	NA	TGTGCCAGCATCCCCAGATCCAATCAGCCCCAGCATTTT	CASIPRSNQPQHF
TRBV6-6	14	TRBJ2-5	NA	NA	TGTGCCAGCAGTTGGGCAGGCACTCAAGAGACCCAGTACTTC	CASSWAGTQETQYF
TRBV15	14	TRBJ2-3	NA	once	TGTGCCACCAGCAGCGGAGAGGGCACAGATACGCAGTATTTT	CATSSGEGTDTQYF
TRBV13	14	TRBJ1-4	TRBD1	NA	TGTGCCAGCAGCCCCGGGACAGGGGGTGAAAAACTGTTTTTT	CASSPGTGGEKLFF
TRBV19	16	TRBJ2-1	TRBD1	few	TGTGCCAGTAGTATAGTGCCAGGGGGCGCCTACAATGAGCAGTTCTTC	CASSIVPGGAYNEQFF
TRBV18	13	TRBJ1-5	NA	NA	TGTGCCAGCTCACCAGAACGAGATCAGCCCCAGCATTTT	CASSPERDQPQHF
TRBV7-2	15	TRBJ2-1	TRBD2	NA	TGTGCCAGCAGCTTAAGCGGGGGGGTAAGCAATGAGCAGTTCTTC	CASSLSGGVSNEQFF
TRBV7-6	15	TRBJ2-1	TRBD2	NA	TGTGCCAGCAGCGCCCCAGCGGGGGCCTACAATGAGCAGTTCTTC	CASSAPAGAYNEQFF
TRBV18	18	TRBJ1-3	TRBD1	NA	TGTGCCAGCTCACCAGGGCCAGGGGGCCGCGTTACTGGAAACACCATATATTTT	CASSPGPGGRVTGNTIYF
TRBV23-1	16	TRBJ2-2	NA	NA	TGCGCCAGCAGTACGAGGTCCCATTTAATCACCGGGGAGCTGTTTTTT	CASSTRSHLITGELFF
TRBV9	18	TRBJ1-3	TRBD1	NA	TGTGCCAGCAGCGTAGGTGGGACAGGGGCATCGAGATATGGCACCATATATTTT	CASSVGGTGASRYGTIYF
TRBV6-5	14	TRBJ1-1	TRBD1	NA	TGTGCCAGCAGACTTCGGACAGGGGAAACTGAAGCTTTCTTT	CASRLRTGETEAFF
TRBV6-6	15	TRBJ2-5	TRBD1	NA	TGTGCCAGCAGTTCGGCGACAGGGGGGCAAGAGACCCAGTACTTC	CASSSATGGQETQYF
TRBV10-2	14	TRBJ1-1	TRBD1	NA	TGCGCCAGCAGTGACGGTAGGGGGCGGACTGAAGCTTTCTTT	CASSDGRGRTEAFF
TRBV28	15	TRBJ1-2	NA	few	TGTGCCAGCAGCTCGGGCGCTCAGGGGAGATATGGCTACACCTTC	CASSSGAQGRYGYTF
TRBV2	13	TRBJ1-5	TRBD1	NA	TGTGCCAGCCTCGGACAGGGGAATCAGCCCCAGCATTTT	CASLGQGNQPQHF
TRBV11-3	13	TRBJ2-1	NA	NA	TGTGCCAGCAGCCCGATTAGGGGCAATGAGCAGTTCTTC	CASSPIRGNEQFF
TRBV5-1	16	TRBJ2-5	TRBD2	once	TGCGCCAGCAGCTTGGAAGAGCGGGGGGGCCGGGAGACCCAGTACTTC	CASSLEERGGRETQYF
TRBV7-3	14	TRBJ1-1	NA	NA	TGTGCCAGCAGCCCAGGGTTGCTGAACACTGAAGCTTTCTTT	CASSPGLLNTEAFF
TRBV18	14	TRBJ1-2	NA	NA	TGTGCCAGCTCACCACTGAGCAGGGATGGTGGCTACACCTTC	CASSPLSRDGGYTF
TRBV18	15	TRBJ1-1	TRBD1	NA	TGTGCCAGCTCACCCGGACAGGGCATGAACACTGAAGCTTTCTTT	CASSPGQGMNTEAFF
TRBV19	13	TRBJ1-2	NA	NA	TGTGCCAGTAGTTCACAGGGTGACTATGGCTACACCTTC	CASSSQGDYGYTF
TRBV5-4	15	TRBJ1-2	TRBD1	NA	TGTGCCAGCAGAGGACCGGGACAGGGCCCCTATGGCTACACCTTC	CASRGPGQGPYGYTF
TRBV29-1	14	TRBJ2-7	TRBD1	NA	TGCAGCGTCGACGGGACAGGGAGGACCTACGAGCAGTACTTC	CSVDGTGRTYEQYF
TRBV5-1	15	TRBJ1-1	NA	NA	TGCGCCAGCAGCTTGGACGGAACAGCCAACACTGAAGCTTTCTTT	CASSLDGTANTEAFF
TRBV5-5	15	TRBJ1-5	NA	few	TGTGCCAGCAGCTTGGGGCGGGGGGACGGTCAGCCCCAGCATTTT	CASSLGRGDGQPQHF
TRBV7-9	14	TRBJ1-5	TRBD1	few	TGTGCCAGCAGCACAGGGGGTAGTTATCAGCCCCAGCATTTT	CASSTGGSYQPQHF
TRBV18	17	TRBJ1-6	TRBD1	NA	TGTGCCAGCTCACCCTTGGATTATCGGGACAGTTCAACACCCCTCCACTTT	CASSPLDYRDSSTPLHF
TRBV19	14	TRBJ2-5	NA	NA	TGTGCCAGTAGTCCACCCCACCCAACGGGGACCCAGTACTTC	CASSPPHPTGTQYF
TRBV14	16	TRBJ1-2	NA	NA	TGTGCCAGCAGCCGGGTACCGACTGAGGGTAACTATGGCTACACCTTC	CASSRVPTEGNYGYTF
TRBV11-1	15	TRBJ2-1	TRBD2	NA	TGTGCCAGCAGCTCGCGCTCGGGACTACGGGGTGAGCAGTTCTTC	CASSSRSGLRGEQFF
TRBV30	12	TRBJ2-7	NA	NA	TGTGCCTGGACTGGGACACCTTACGAGCAGTACTTC	CAWTGTPYEQYF